The clone carrying this T cell receptor beta chain occurred a few times. Its antigen is not known. TCR templates, roughly 100,000 per sample, were assayed. Only in-frame clones appear in the TCRdb table, and some are missing; sequencing was by immunoSEQ multiplex PCR. The table shows 9,500 or so clones, with roughly 50% occurring only once. Trimming cost V 4 bases and J 0 bases; bases outside gene matches: 4. The CDR3 has 16 residues. The germline V gene encodes CDR1 SGHRS and CDR2 YFSETQ. Coculture of the mixed lymphocyte reaction cells took place at 37 degrees C and lasted roughly 6 days. The entry originates in a study of siplizumab effects on memory and regulatory T cells. Study-wide results and caveats: Memory cells seemed less diverse than naive T cells, which also seemed major contributors to the alloresponse. Mappable alloreactive CD4+ clones came from Treg cells about 65% of the time on average with siplizumab, against roughly 27% in controls.

Sequenced input: CFSE-low (dividing) CD4+ T cells sorted from an allogeneic mixed lymphocyte reaction. The V and J genes are TRBV5-1 and TRBJ2-3, with TRBD2 identical over 11 bases. The source is a human donor in good health; the cells came from an allogeneic mixed lymphocyte reaction. The CDR3 here is CASSPGTSGSTDTQYF. CDR3 in DNA: TGCGCCAGCAGCCCGGGGACTAGCGGAAGCACAGATACGCAGTATTTT.